Sequencing of this T cell receptor (beta chain) was carried out in a study of T cells after yellow fever vaccination. CDR1 LGHDT and CDR2 YNNKEL come from the germline V gene (reference sequence). V lost 4 bases to trimming and J lost 4 bases, with 22 bases between them. The CDR3 contains 17 residues. In TCRdb, the 5' RACE reads were re-called with MiXCR into one record per CDR3 protein. Among under 600,000 distinct CDR3 sequences, 21% were seen once, and the ten largest hold about a sixth. Overall study results and limits: Reappearance after the booster was seen for most primary-vaccination clones, at 95% to 98% CD4 and 70% to 90% CD8.

To note about this clonotype: The antigen is unknown.

The source was PBMCs, collected roughly 20 days after the first yellow fever vaccination. The genes are TRBV3-1 and TRBJ1-1, with a possible D match to TRBD1 (5 bases). The receptor comes from a man between 18 and 35 years old who received the YFV17D yellow fever vaccine. DNA for the CDR3: TGTGCCAGCAGCCGCTCGGGCAGGGTTCGGTCGAGCACTGAAGCTTTCTTT. Translation gives CASSRSGRVRSSTEAFF.